This TCR beta chain was observed in a study of blood T cell repertoires in COVID-19. Study summary: Specimens from acute and convalescent COVID-19 originated in the United States, Italy and Spain.

Measured with immunoSEQ multiplex PCR; TCRdb has only the in-frame clones, and not every one. The profile shows 150,000 or so clones, 82% of them singletons. Germline CDR1 SGHAT, CDR2 FQNNGV. V lost 5 bases and J 7 bases, leaving 17 bases between the germline ends. The CDR3 loop spans 14 amino acids. Cohort 3 recovery required two negative PCRs, clearance, or symptom resolution. The origin of this receptor is a man aged 60 to 75 who had recovered from COVID-19. The chain has TRBV11-2 and TRBJ1-1, with a weak D call TRBD1 (6 bases). The specimen was PBMCs or T cells enriched from blood (not recorded which). The CDR3 DNA follows: TGTGCCAGCAGCCCCACCCCACAGGGATATGAAGCTTTCTTT. This translates into CASSPTPQGYEAFF.